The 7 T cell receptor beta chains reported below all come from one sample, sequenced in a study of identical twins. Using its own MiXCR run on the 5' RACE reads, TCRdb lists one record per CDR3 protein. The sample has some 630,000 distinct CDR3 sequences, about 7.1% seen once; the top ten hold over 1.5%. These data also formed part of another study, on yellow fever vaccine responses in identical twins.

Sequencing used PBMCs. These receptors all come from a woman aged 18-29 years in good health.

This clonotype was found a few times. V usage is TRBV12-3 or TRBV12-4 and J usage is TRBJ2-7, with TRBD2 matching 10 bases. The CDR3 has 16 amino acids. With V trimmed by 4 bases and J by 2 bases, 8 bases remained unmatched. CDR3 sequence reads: CASSSTLAGVPYEQYF. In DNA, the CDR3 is TGTGCCAGCAGTTCCACTCTAGCGGGAGTACCCTACGAGCAGTACTTC.

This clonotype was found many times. CDR3 protein: CASSLRGEGTDTQYF. In nucleotides, the CDR3 is TGTGCCAGCAGTTTAAGGGGGGAGGGCACAGATACGCAGTATTTT. The rearrangement links TRBV12-3 or TRBV12-4 to TRBJ2-3; D is tentatively TRBD1 or TRBD2 (6 bases each). CDR3 length: 15 residues. V lost 2 bases, J lost 1 base, and 10 bases lay in between.

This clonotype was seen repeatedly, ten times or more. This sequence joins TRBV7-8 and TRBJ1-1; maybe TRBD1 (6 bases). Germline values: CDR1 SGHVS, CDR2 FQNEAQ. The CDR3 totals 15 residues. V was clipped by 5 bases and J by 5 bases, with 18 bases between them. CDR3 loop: CASSPPYRVQTEAFF. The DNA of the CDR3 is TGTGCCAGCAGCCCCCCTTACAGGGTCCAGACTGAAGCTTTCTTT.

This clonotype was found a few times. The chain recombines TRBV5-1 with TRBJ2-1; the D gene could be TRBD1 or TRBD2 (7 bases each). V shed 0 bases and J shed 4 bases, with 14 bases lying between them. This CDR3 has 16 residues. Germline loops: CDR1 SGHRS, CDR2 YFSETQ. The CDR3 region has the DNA TGCGCCAGCAGCTTGGTCCGACAGGGAGGGTACAATGAGCAGTTCTTC. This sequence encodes CASSLVRQGGYNEQFF.

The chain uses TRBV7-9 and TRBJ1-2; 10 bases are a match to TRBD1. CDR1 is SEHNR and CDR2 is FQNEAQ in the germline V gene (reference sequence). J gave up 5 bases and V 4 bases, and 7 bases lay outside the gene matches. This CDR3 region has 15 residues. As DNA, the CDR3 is TGTGCCAGCAGCTCGCTGGACAGGGGGTTATATGGCTACACCTTC. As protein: CASSSLDRGLYGYTF.

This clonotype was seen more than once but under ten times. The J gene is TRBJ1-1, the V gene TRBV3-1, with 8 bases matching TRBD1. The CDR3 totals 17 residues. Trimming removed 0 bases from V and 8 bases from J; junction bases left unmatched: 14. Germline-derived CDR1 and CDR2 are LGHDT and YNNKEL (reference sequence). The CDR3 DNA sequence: TGTGCCAGCAGCCAAGAAGGGGAGGACAGGGACCAAATCGAAGCTTTCTTT. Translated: CASSQEGEDRDQIEAFF.

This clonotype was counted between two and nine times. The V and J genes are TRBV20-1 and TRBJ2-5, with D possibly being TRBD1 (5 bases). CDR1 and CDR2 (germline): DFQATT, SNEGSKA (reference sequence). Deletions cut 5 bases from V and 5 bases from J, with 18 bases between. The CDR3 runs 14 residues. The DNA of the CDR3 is TGCAGTGCTTTTTTTGGACATCCCAGGGAGACCCAGTACTTC. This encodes CSAFFGHPRETQYF.